This T cell receptor (beta chain) was identified during a study of identical twins. CDR3 length: 15 amino acids. Losses at the gene ends were 2 bases for V and 4 bases for J; bases not matched to a gene: 5. Per the germline V gene, CDR1 is SGHDT and CDR2 is YYEEEE. Concerning this clonotype: Antigen specificity is unknown.

TCRdb ran MiXCR on the 5' RACE reads and lists one entry per CDR3 protein. The sample yields 400,000 to 500,000 distinct CDR3 sequences, about 18% seen once. Whole-study findings and limits: Compared with unrelated sharing, twin-shared out-of-frame alpha sequences had more low-probability sequences. Part of the zero-insertion signal could reflect confounding by invariant MAIT and iNKT cells. Models came in too low on out-of-frame TCR alpha sharing in monozygotic twins.

Sequenced: naive T cells sorted from blood. The sequence derives from a man in his fifties in good health. This chain joins TRBV5-6 and TRBJ1-5; TRBD1 agrees at 8 bases. Here the CDR3 DNA reads TGTGCCAGCAGCTTTTGGGACAGGAGAAATCAGCCCCAGCATTTT. Residues: CASSFWDRRNQPQHF.